These T cell receptor beta chains were read from a single sample in a study of shared clonotypes between healthy human individuals. Profiled with immunoSEQ multiplex PCR; TCRdb holds only in-frame clones, not every one. This sample yields about 2.3 million clones, of which 80% to 95% are seen a single time; 0.37% belongs to the top ten. Sequences were obtained from naive CD4+ T cells from PBMCs. Receptors originate from a young man in good health. Some clones in this sample may be carry-over from other donors' samples. Each CDR3 is given with its conserved first and last residue. The D gene is left open where the match is weak. Size is stated for part of the rows, as once, few or many counts, or as a class when the clone is expanded.

J	D	V	size	DNA	CDR3
TRBJ1-1	NA	TRBV29-1	few	TGCAGCGTTCTGAGACCAATGAACACTGAAGCTTTCTTT	CSVLRPMNTEAFF
TRBJ1-2	NA	TRBV27	NA	TGTGCCAGCAGTACAGGGTTCGGTGGCTACACCTTC	CASSTGFGGYTF
TRBJ2-7	NA	TRBV19	once	TGTGCCAGTAGTATCGCGGGGCGGCCATTAATCTACGAGCAGTACTTC	CASSIAGRPLIYEQYF
TRBJ1-1	NA	TRBV10-3	few	TGTGCCATCAGTGAACGCTTTACCGTGACCGTCTTT	CAISERFTVTVF
TRBJ2-3	NA	TRBV27	NA	TGTGCCAGCAGTTTAGTCCTAGCGCTTTCAGATACGCAGTATTTT	CASSLVLALSDTQYF
TRBJ2-7	TRBD2	TRBV7-9	NA	TGTGCCAGCAGCTCTCAATTCTCTAGCGGGAGAAGCTACGAGCAGTACTTC	CASSSQFSSGRSYEQYF
TRBJ2-5	NA	TRBV5-1	NA	TGCGCCAGCAGCTTGTTCACAGGGCGTCGAGAGACCCAGTACTTC	CASSLFTGRRETQYF
TRBJ1-5	TRBD1	TRBV4-1	NA	TGCGCCAGCAGCCTAGGACAGGGGGGGGGAGGCAATCAGCCCCAGCATTTT	CASSLGQGGGGNQPQHF
TRBJ1-1	NA	TRBV27	NA	TGTGCCAGCAGTTTATTGGGCGGGTCGGCTGAAGCTTTCTTT	CASSLLGGSAEAFF
TRBJ1-3	TRBD1	TRBV28	NA	TGTGCCAGCAGTCCGCGACAGGGTAGAGTCTCTGGAAACACCATATATTTT	CASSPRQGRVSGNTIYF
TRBJ1-3	NA	TRBV9	NA	TGTGCCAGCAGCCCTATGGCCAACTCTGGAAACACCATATATTTT	CASSPMANSGNTIYF
TRBJ2-4	NA	TRBV4-1	NA	TGCGCCAGCAGCCAACCAACATCTAAAAACATTCAGTACTTC	CASSQPTSKNIQYF
TRBJ2-2	TRBD1	TRBV4-1	NA	TGCGCCAGCAGCTACGGACAGGGGGTGAACACCGGGGAGCTGTTTTTT	CASSYGQGVNTGELFF
TRBJ2-1	NA	TRBV27	NA	TGTGCCAGCAGTTTAGGTTCCGCGGGAACAGGGTATGAGCAGTTCTTC	CASSLGSAGTGYEQFF
TRBJ2-7	TRBD2	TRBV5-4	NA	TGTGCCAGCAGTCCCGGGGGTAGCGGGAGAACCTACGAGCAGTACTTC	CASSPGGSGRTYEQYF
TRBJ2-5	NA	TRBV25-1	NA	TGTGCCAGCACCTGGAGGTTCGAAGAGACCCAGTACTTC	CASTWRFEETQYF
TRBJ1-3	NA	TRBV9	NA	TGTGCCAGCAGCGTAGCCCTTGTTGTGACCGAGGGAAACACCATATATTTT	CASSVALVVTEGNTIYF
TRBJ2-2	TRBD2	TRBV28	NA	TGTGCCAGCAGCCCCCGGGCGGGAGGATACACCGGGGAGCTGTTTTTT	CASSPRAGGYTGELFF
TRBJ2-2	TRBD1	TRBV6-1	once	TGTGCCAGCAGCGCACAGGGGGCTAATACCGGGGAGCTGTTTTTT	CASSAQGANTGELFF
TRBJ2-5	NA	TRBV20-1	NA	TGCAGTGCCCCGGCGGTGGGGACCCAGTACTTC	CSAPAVGTQYF
TRBJ1-1	NA	TRBV9	once	TGTGCCAGCAGCCCGGGGACGGTGTGGGCTGAAGCTTTCTTT	CASSPGTVWAEAFF
TRBJ1-3	NA	TRBV19	once	TGTGCCAGTAGTATACAGGGGCTTTCCGCTGGAAACACCATATATTTT	CASSIQGLSAGNTIYF
TRBJ2-1	NA	TRBV27	NA	TGTGCCAGCAGTTTCAGGGCGGTGGGAGCAGCCAATGAGCAGTTCTTC	CASSFRAVGAANEQFF
TRBJ1-2	NA	TRBV18	NA	TGTGCCAGCTCACGTGGCAAGGACGACAACTATGGCTACACCTTC	CASSRGKDDNYGYTF